Sequencing of this TCR beta chain was carried out in a study of blood T cells in healthy people across ages. Using a J-beta primer mix together with a sample-barcoded 5' primer, a second PCR was run for roughly 6 to 11 cycles. Using its own MiXCR run on the 5' RACE reads, TCRdb lists one record per CDR3 protein. This sample has fewer than 950,000 distinct CDR3 sequences, with less than 70% found just once. This receptor was identified in a man at least 80 years old in good health. Material: blood.

CDR3 in amino acids: CASSQRTGSNSPLHF. The CDR3 DNA reads as TGTGCCAGCAGCCAAAGGACAGGGTCTAATTCACCCCTCCACTTT. This sequence joins TRBV3-1 and TRBJ1-6; 8 bases line up with TRBD1. This CDR3 is built from 15 residues. V lost 2 bases and J lost 6; bases outside the gene matches: 3. Germline assignment: CDR1 LGHDT and CDR2 YNNKEL (reference sequence).